The clone carrying this T cell receptor (beta chain) was counted only a few times. The CDR3 length is 14 residues. V was shortened by 5 bases and J by 5 bases, with 12 bases between the two germline ends. The germline V gene encodes CDR1 PRHDT and CDR2 FYEKMQ (reference sequence). This record comes from a study of T cell changes during pregnancy in multiple sclerosis. Clones were sequenced by immunoSEQ multiplex PCR, and TCRdb holds only the in-frame ones, with some missing. The data contain about 47,000 clones, around 89% of them seen just once; the ten biggest clones take up around 8%. This specimen consisted of CD8+ T cells from peripheral blood mononuclear cells, obtained in the second trimester of pregnancy. This chain uses TRBV13 with TRBJ2-2, with D possibly being TRBD1 (6 bases). This TCR derives from a female donor with multiple sclerosis, enrolled in a pregnancy study. CDR3 DNA: TGTGCCAGCAGCCTTACAGGGAGTACCGGGGAGCTGTTTTTT. It translates to CASSLTGSTGELFF.